This T cell receptor beta chain was recovered during a study of lymphopenia after photon versus proton radiotherapy (dated by TCRdb to about 2019). The study in broad terms: Photon and proton radiation therapy were compared by the study for their immunological effects in patients with gastrointestinal tumors who developed high-grade lymphopenia. A cohort of around 21 patients with gastrointestinal tumors who received either photon or proton therapy and subsequently developed lymphopenia was included. The study was designed to characterize how the impact on the immune system differs between the two radiation modalities. Summary of the overall study and its limitations: Once the lymphocyte count had reached its nadir, the repertoires of photon-treated patients showed oligoclonal expansion, particularly of CD8+ Temra cells, and this expansion drove the decline in diversity. Across the cohort, a larger post-nadir drop in TCR diversity was inversely correlated with overall survival time among patients who died. The survival association was examined only in patients who died, and the authors described better survival with proton therapy as a possibility, not as a demonstrated result. Proton-treated patients stayed relatively stable during treatment, while photon-treated patients lost naive T cells and TCR diversity and gained effector/memory populations.

Receptor amplification or capture employed the immunoSEQ multiplex PCR assay. T cell repertoires were profiled with deep sequencing of rearranged TCR beta loci together with multiparametric flow cytometry. Entries here come from immuneACCESS through TCRdb and include only in-frame sequences with V and J called. Some clones fail to appear in such tables; in the studies checked, an unresolved V gene covers under half of the shortfall, and the cause of the remainder is unknown. The sample table lists 160,000 or so clones, 70% to 90% of them with a count of one. The ten largest make up about 4.7% of the sample. As regards this clone: Its recognized antigen is unknown. Base-call qualities are not available, and no considerably larger clone is one nucleotide away.

Measured from the cysteine to the phenylalanine, the CDR3 is 20 residues long. Only the CDR3 portion is preserved as DNA: 60 bases, with reading frame beginning at the first base. The germline V gene encodes CDR1 SGHKS and CDR2 YYEKEE (reference sequence). Trimmed from V: 0 bases; trimmed from J: 6 bases; junction bases lacking a gene match: 16. Material: peripheral blood, obtained from a patient treated with photon-based radiotherapy. The clonotype was recovered from a man in his fifties with gastric cancer. This chain is built from TRBV5-5 and TRBJ2-1, and 12 junction bases match TRBD1. CDR3 sequence: CASSLGWGQGAQHGGNEQFF. The DNA sequence follows: TGTGCCAGCAGCTTGGGATGGGGACAGGGGGCTCAACATGGCGGCAATGAGCAGTTCTTC.